The rows below give T cell receptor beta chains drawn from one sample of a study of neoadjuvant nivolumab and ipilimumab in lung cancer. Generated by immunoSEQ multiplex PCR, the TCRdb table keeps only in-frame clones and is missing some. Of under 9,000 clones listed, around 82% are singletons. The input for sequencing was tumor tissue, taken after neoadjuvant nivolumab, alone or with ipilimumab, at or shortly before surgery. Receptors originate from an adult with non-small cell lung cancer. The CDR3 runs from the conserved cysteine through the conserved F or W. D genes are given only for firm matches. Clone size appears in some rows only: once, few, many, or a class for an expanded clone.

abundance: once; d_gene: -; j_gene: TRBJ2-1; v_gene: TRBV7-9; CDR3aa: CASTPGGGAGEQFF; CDR3nt: TGTGCCAGCACCCCCGGTGGGGGCGCGGGAGAGCAGTTCTTC
abundance: -; d_gene: -; j_gene: TRBJ1-3; v_gene: TRBV12-5; CDR3aa: CASGLLNGDFGNTIYF; CDR3nt: TGTGCTAGTGGTTTGCTTAACGGGGATTTTGGAAACACCATATATTTT
abundance: few; d_gene: -; j_gene: TRBJ1-3; v_gene: TRBV2; CDR3aa: CASTGNSGNTIYF; CDR3nt: TGTGCCAGCACTGGGAACTCTGGAAACACCATATATTTT
abundance: -; d_gene: TRBD2; j_gene: TRBJ2-1; v_gene: TRBV7-9; CDR3aa: CASSFGGSPYNEQFF; CDR3nt: TGTGCCAGCAGCTTCGGCGGGAGCCCCTACAATGAGCAGTTCTTC
abundance: -; d_gene: -; j_gene: TRBJ2-7; v_gene: TRBV5-1; CDR3aa: CASRLWGTGTYEQYF; CDR3nt: TGCGCCAGCAGGTTGTGGGGGACGGGGACCTACGAGCAGTACTTC
abundance: -; d_gene: -; j_gene: TRBJ2-5; v_gene: TRBV19; CDR3aa: CASRPRGSLETQYF; CDR3nt: TGTGCCAGTAGGCCACGGGGTTCACTAGAGACCCAGTACTTC
abundance: -; d_gene: -; j_gene: TRBJ1-1; v_gene: TRBV10-3; CDR3aa: CAISERQEWAFF; CDR3nt: TGTGCCATCAGTGAGCGACAAGAGTGGGCTTTCTTT
abundance: -; d_gene: TRBD1; j_gene: TRBJ1-2; v_gene: TRBV6-1; CDR3aa: CASSEGSRQGAVGYTF; CDR3nt: TGTGCCAGCAGTGAAGGCTCTCGGCAGGGGGCGGTCGGCTACACCTTC
abundance: -; d_gene: TRBD2; j_gene: TRBJ2-5; v_gene: TRBV18; CDR3aa: CASSPLTSGGAVTQYF; CDR3nt: TGTGCCAGCTCACCACTCACTAGCGGGGGGGCTGTGACCCAGTACTTC
abundance: -; d_gene: -; j_gene: TRBJ2-7; v_gene: TRBV5-1; CDR3aa: CASSESGLQYEQYF; CDR3nt: TGCGCCAGCAGCGAATCCGGGCTACAATACGAGCAGTACTTC
abundance: -; d_gene: -; j_gene: TRBJ2-7; v_gene: TRBV5-1; CDR3aa: CASSYLGEQYF; CDR3nt: TGCGCCAGCAGCTACCTAGGAGAGCAGTACTTC
abundance: -; d_gene: -; j_gene: TRBJ2-5; v_gene: TRBV6-1; CDR3aa: CASSDDGATETQYF; CDR3nt: TGTGCCAGCAGTGACGACGGGGCGACGGAGACCCAGTACTTC
abundance: -; d_gene: -; j_gene: TRBJ2-3; v_gene: TRBV6-6; CDR3aa: CASGKVAGTGDTQYF; CDR3nt: TGTGCCAGCGGAAAGGTGGCGGGGACGGGAGATACGCAGTATTTT
abundance: -; d_gene: TRBD2; j_gene: TRBJ2-2; v_gene: TRBV10-2; CDR3aa: CASRGTRNTGELFF; CDR3nt: TGCGCCAGCAGGGGGACTAGGAACACCGGGGAGCTGTTTTTT
abundance: -; d_gene: TRBD1; j_gene: TRBJ1-5; v_gene: TRBV25-1; CDR3aa: CASSGVGQGNQPQHF; CDR3nt: TGTGCCAGCAGTGGTGTCGGACAGGGCAATCAGCCCCAGCATTTT
abundance: few; d_gene: -; j_gene: TRBJ2-5; v_gene: TRBV10-2; CDR3aa: CAISPGGGKETQYF; CDR3nt: TGCGCCATCTCCCCGGGCGGGGGCAAAGAGACCCAGTACTTC
abundance: -; d_gene: TRBD1; j_gene: TRBJ1-3; v_gene: TRBV10-3; CDR3aa: CATQGTGTGNTIYF; CDR3nt: TGTGCCACCCAAGGGACAGGTACTGGAAACACCATATATTTT